This T cell receptor (beta chain) was captured by sequencing in a study of blood T cell repertoires in COVID-19. Across the study: Sites in the United States, Italy and Spain provided acute and convalescent COVID-19 samples. PBMCs, B-cell-depleted T cells, or T cells were the source of the cDNA or gDNA that made up the material.

As processed by the authors: Using reference gene primer amplification, nucleated cell counts were estimated. The protocol was immunoSEQ multiplex PCR, while the TCRdb copy is restricted to in-frame clones and leaves out a portion. Clonal size and the V and J genes are those of that table, whereas D and trimming came from the DNA. This sample yields 300,000 to 450,000 clones, of which roughly nine tenths are seen a single time; roughly 1% belongs to the top ten. This CDR3 has 15 amino acids. V lost 5 bases to trimming and J lost 2 bases, with 13 bases between them. Germline V CDR1 and CDR2: SGHTA, FQGNSA. Assignment of participants to cohorts was predicated upon participant-reported clinical history.

This clonotype originated in a woman in her 30s who had recovered from COVID-19. The chain employs TRBV7-2 and TRBJ2-1; perhaps TRBD2 as D (5 bases). Material: PBMCs or T cells enriched from blood (not recorded which). CDR3 in amino acids: CASSPPGKTYNEQFF. CDR3 nucleotide sequence: TGTGCCAGCAGCCCTCCGGGGAAAACCTACAATGAGCAGTTCTTC.